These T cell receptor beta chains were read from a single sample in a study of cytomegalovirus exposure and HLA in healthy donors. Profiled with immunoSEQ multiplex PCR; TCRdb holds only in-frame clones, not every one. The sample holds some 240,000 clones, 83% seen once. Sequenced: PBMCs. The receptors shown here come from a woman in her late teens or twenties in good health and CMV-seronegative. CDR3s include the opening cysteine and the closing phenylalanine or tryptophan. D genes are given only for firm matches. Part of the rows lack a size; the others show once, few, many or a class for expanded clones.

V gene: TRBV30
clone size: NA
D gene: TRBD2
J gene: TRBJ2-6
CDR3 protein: CAWARPGGTRGANVLTF
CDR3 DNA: TGTGCCTGGGCCCGGCCGGGAGGGACACGAGGGGCCAACGTCCTGACTTTC

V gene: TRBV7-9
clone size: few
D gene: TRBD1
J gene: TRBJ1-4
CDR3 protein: CASSSRLGRTGANEKLFF
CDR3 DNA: TGTGCCAGCAGCTCACGGCTGGGGCGGACAGGGGCTAATGAAAAACTGTTTTTT

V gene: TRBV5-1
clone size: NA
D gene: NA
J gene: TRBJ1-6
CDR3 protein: CASSLDSGTSPLHF
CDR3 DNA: TGCGCCAGCAGCTTGGATTCTGGGACCTCACCCCTCCACTTT

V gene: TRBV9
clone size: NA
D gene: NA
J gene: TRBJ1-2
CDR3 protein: CASSGTDSNGGYTF
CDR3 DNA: TGTGCCAGCAGCGGAACCGACAGCAATGGAGGCTACACCTTC

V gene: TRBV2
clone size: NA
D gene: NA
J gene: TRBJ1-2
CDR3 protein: CASSSVRGGYGYTF
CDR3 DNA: TGTGCCAGCAGCTCGGTGAGAGGGGGCTATGGCTACACCTTC

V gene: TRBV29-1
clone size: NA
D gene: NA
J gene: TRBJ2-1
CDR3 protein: CSVGLRVSSYNEQFF
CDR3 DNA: TGCAGCGTTGGGTTGCGGGTGAGCTCCTACAATGAGCAGTTCTTC

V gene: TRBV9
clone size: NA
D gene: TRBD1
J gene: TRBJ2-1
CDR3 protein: CASSVVSGSWTGGGEQFF
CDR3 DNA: TGTGCCAGCAGCGTAGTCTCGGGGTCGTGGACAGGGGGAGGCGAGCAGTTCTTC

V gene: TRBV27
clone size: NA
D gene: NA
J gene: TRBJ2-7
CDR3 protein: CASIGAPTSSRTLYEQYF
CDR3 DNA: TGTGCCAGCATTGGGGCTCCAACCTCCAGCCGTACGCTCTACGAGCAGTACTTC

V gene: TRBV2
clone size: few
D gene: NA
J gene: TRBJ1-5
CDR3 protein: CASSYYQQKNNQPQHF
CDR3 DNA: TGTGCCAGCAGCTATTACCAACAGAAAAACAATCAGCCCCAGCATTTT

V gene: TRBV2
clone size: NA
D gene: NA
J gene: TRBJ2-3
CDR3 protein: CASSERTQYF
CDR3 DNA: TGTGCCAGCAGTGAGCGCACGCAGTATTTT

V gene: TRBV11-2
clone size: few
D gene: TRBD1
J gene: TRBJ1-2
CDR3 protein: CASSSGQGKYGYTF
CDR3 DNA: TGTGCCAGCAGCAGCGGACAGGGCAAATATGGCTACACCTTC

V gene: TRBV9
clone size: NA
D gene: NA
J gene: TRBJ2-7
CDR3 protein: CASSEAMGQPYEQYF
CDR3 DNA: TGTGCCAGCAGCGAGGCAATGGGACAACCCTACGAGCAGTACTTC